This is a list of T cell receptor beta chains from one sample in a study of T-cell memory formation after mild COVID-19. MiXCR was run by TCRdb on the 5' RACE reads, yielding one entry per CDR3 protein. Here the sample spans about half a million distinct CDR3 sequences, 15% to 20% being singletons. The sequenced sample consisted of PBMCs or a T cell subset sorted from them (not recorded which). The source of these receptors is an adult woman who had mild COVID-19 (a few samples of this study predate the infection). Cell type and time point are not known. Each CDR3 is given with its conserved first and last residue.

V gene: TRBV20-1; J gene: TRBJ2-3; CDR3 protein: CSARRDRNPRDTQYF
V gene: TRBV7-8; J gene: TRBJ2-1; CDR3 protein: CASSPRTSGSPYNEQFF
V gene: TRBV7-2; J gene: TRBJ2-5; CDR3 protein: CASSRLAGVETQYF
V gene: TRBV20-1; J gene: TRBJ2-7; CDR3 protein: CSARGARRGQGRGYEQYF
V gene: TRBV5-5; J gene: TRBJ2-5; CDR3 protein: CASKQGFQETQYF
V gene: TRBV5-1; J gene: TRBJ1-1; CDR3 protein: CASSPEQGALGTEAFF
V gene: TRBV24-1; J gene: TRBJ1-2; CDR3 protein: CATSDFTGLDGYTF
V gene: TRBV6-5; J gene: TRBJ2-7; CDR3 protein: CASSYSTGTSSHEQYF
V gene: TRBV12-3/TRBV12-4; J gene: TRBJ2-1; CDR3 protein: CASSLVSSSYNEQFF
V gene: TRBV4-2; J gene: TRBJ2-2; CDR3 protein: CASAFDTGELFF